This record concerns one T cell receptor beta chain sequence. Its specificity is not known. The entry originates in a study of T cell responses to AZD1222 COVID-19 vaccine. Study-wide points: Vaccine-related CD4 TCRs covered spike, predominating at 160-218 and 743-854. Seropositive AZD1222 recipients at baseline numbered only 5 to 7. Donor demographics were predominantly white British with a female majority; clonal diversity may be underestimated.

J lost 3 bases, V lost 6 bases, and 5 bases had no gene match. Germline CDR1 LNHDA, CDR2 SQIVND (reference sequence). The CDR3 covers 15 residues. Sequencing used immunoSEQ multiplex PCR; TCRdb keeps in-frame clones, though not all of them. Of about 94,000 clones in the sample, roughly 88% were seen once. The chain couples TRBV19 to TRBJ2-1; 10 bases are shared with TRBD2. This clonotype originated in an adult who received the AZD1222 COVID-19 vaccine. Specimen: peripheral blood, collected 28 days after the second AZD1222 dose. CDR3 coding DNA: TGTGCCAGTAGGCCCCTAGCGGGAGTCTACAATGAGCAGTTCTTC. Residues: CASRPLAGVYNEQFF.